These T cell receptor beta chains were read from a single sample in a study of T-cell memory formation after mild COVID-19. TCRdb re-called the 5' RACE reads with MiXCR, one entry per CDR3 protein. The sample holds approximately 400,000 distinct CDR3 sequences, approximately 24% seen once. Specimen: PBMCs or a T cell subset sorted from them (not recorded which). These receptors were obtained from an adult woman who had mild COVID-19 (a few samples of this study predate the infection). Cell type and time point are not known. CDR3s include the opening cysteine and the closing phenylalanine or tryptophan. D genes are given only for firm matches. Only part of the rows carry a size: once, few, many, or a class if the clone is expanded.

TRBD1	-	TRBV12-3/TRBV12-4	TRBJ1-2	TGTGCCAGCAGTTTGCGGGACAGGGAGGATGGCTACACCTTC	CASSLRDREDGYTF
TRBD2	many	TRBV4-1	TRBJ2-5	TGCGCCAGCAGCCTTGGGGAGGGCAGGGCTGGGGAGACCCAGTACTTC	CASSLGEGRAGETQYF
TRBD1	few	TRBV6-1	TRBJ1-6	TGTGCCAGCAGGGGGGACAGGGGGCGCTCCTATAATTCACCCCTCCACTTT	CASRGDRGRSYNSPLHF
TRBD1	-	TRBV5-1	TRBJ2-1	TGCGCCAGCAGACCGGACAGGGGCTCCTACAATGAGCAGTTCTTC	CASRPDRGSYNEQFF
-	-	TRBV7-9	TRBJ2-5	TGTGCCAGCAGCTATACGGTCAAGACCCAGTACTTC	CASSYTVKTQYF
-	-	TRBV2	TRBJ2-3	TGTGCCGGAAGAACAGCTTTTAGCACAGATACGCAGTATTTT	CAGRTAFSTDTQYF
TRBD1	-	TRBV28	TRBJ1-2	TGTGCCAGCAGTTTGAACCTCGGGACAGGGGTTCCTGGCTACACCTTC	CASSLNLGTGVPGYTF
TRBD2	-	TRBV6-5	TRBJ2-1	TGTGCCAGCAGTTACTCTAGCGGGAGGGAGTATCTCGGTAATGAGCAGTTCTTC	CASSYSSGREYLGNEQFF
-	-	TRBV20-1	TRBJ2-5	TGCAGTGCAGCCCAAGAGACCCAGTACTTC	CSAAQETQYF
TRBD1	few	TRBV24-1	TRBJ2-1	TGTGCCACCAGTGATCCCAAGACAGGGGAGTTCTTC	CATSDPKTGEFF
-	-	TRBV9	TRBJ2-7	TGTGCCAGCAGCGTAGCTGGGGGTATCGCCTACGAGCAGTACTTC	CASSVAGGIAYEQYF
-	-	TRBV18	TRBJ1-3	TGTGCCAGCTCTCCGTGGGGCAGTCAAGCCTCCTCTGGAAACACCATATATTTT	CASSPWGSQASSGNTIYF
-	-	TRBV15	TRBJ2-2	TGTGCCACCAGCAGCGGGATTACTAGCAGAAACACCGGGGAGCTGTTTTTT	CATSSGITSRNTGELFF
-	-	TRBV24-1	TRBJ1-2	TGTGCCACCAGTGACGGCTCCTATGGCTACACCTTC	CATSDGSYGYTF
-	-	TRBV30	TRBJ1-3	TGTGCCTGGAGCGAAGACAGCCGTGGAAACACCATATATTTT	CAWSEDSRGNTIYF
TRBD1	-	TRBV6-6	TRBJ1-1	TGTGCCAGCAGCTTACTTACAGGGGGGCCGGGGCGTGAAGCTTTCTTT	CASSLLTGGPGREAFF
-	many	TRBV19	TRBJ2-7	TGTGCCAGCAGCCCAGGAGTTTACGAGCAGTACTTC	CASSPGVYEQYF
-	-	TRBV9	TRBJ2-5	TGTGCCAGCAGCGTCTCGGATATGTACCAAGAGACCCAGTACTTC	CASSVSDMYQETQYF
-	-	TRBV24-1	TRBJ2-3	TGTGCCACCAGTGATTTGATGCAGAGCACAGATACGCAGTATTTT	CATSDLMQSTDTQYF
-	-	TRBV18	TRBJ2-1	TGTGCCAGCTCACCGAAACAGAACAATGAGCAGTTCTTC	CASSPKQNNEQFF
-	-	TRBV7-6	TRBJ2-5	TGTGCCGCAAGGGGGGAGGGGGAAGAGACCCAGTACTTC	CAARGEGEETQYF
-	-	TRBV6-2/TRBV6-3	TRBJ1-2	TGTGCCAGCAGTTACGAACGCAACTATTGCTACACCTTC	CASSYERNYCYTF
-	-	TRBV7-9	TRBJ2-5	TGTGCCAGCAGGAACACCGAAGAGACCCAGTACTTC	CASRNTEETQYF
TRBD1	-	TRBV7-2	TRBJ2-7	TGTGCCAGCAGCTCCGACAGGGGGCGGCGGGACGAGCAGTACTTC	CASSSDRGRRDEQYF
-	-	TRBV29-1	TRBJ1-2	TGCAGCGCTGGGCCGCTAGCTAACTATGGCTACACCTTC	CSAGPLANYGYTF
-	many	TRBV19	TRBJ2-3	TGTGCCAGTAGTAGGGGATTGGCAGATACGCAGTATTTT	CASSRGLADTQYF
-	-	TRBV20-1	TRBJ2-7	TGCAGTGCTCTCAAGGGCGGAACGTCCTACGAGCAGTACTTC	CSALKGGTSYEQYF
-	-	TRBV29-1	TRBJ1-2	TGCAGCGTACTCGGCAACGCCTATGGCTACACCTTC	CSVLGNAYGYTF